The clone carrying this TCR beta chain was detected many times. Its antigen is unknown. Per the germline V gene, CDR1 is SGHRS and CDR2 is YFSETQ. Unmatched junction bases numbered 13, after V lost 1 base and J lost 9 bases. CDR3 length: 16 amino acids. 5'RACE with 10-nucleotide random UMIs generated the cDNA. Each CDR3 protein gets one entry after TCRdb re-called the 5' RACE reads with MiXCR. The sample has over 45,000 distinct CDR3 sequences; 3% to 3.5% are singletons. This sample is drawn from a study of neurological immune-mediated disorders. Study-wide points: Levels of TCR clonal expansion peaked in HTLV-1-associated myelopathy and reached their lowest in multiple sclerosis, under those of healthy controls. Phylogenetic grouping assigned the repertoires of 18 of 34 multiple sclerosis patients to one related-CDR3 cluster, which constitutes a possible signature.

The genes are TRBV5-1 and TRBJ1-1, with 9 bases identical to TRBD1. The receptor was isolated from a woman between 45 and 65 years old with multiple sclerosis. The sample comprised PBMCs. CDR3 sequence (DNA): TGCGCCAGCAGCTTGACCCCAACGGGACAGGGCTTTAAAGCTTTCTTT. This encodes CASSLTPTGQGFKAFF. Supplemented by reference TRBV5-1 and TRBJ1-1, the full variable domain reads KAGVTQTPRYLIKTRGQQVTLSCSPISGHRSVSWYQQTPGQGLQFLFEYFSETQRNKGNFPGRFSGRQFSNSRSEMNVSTLELGDSALYLCASSLTPTGQGFKAFFGQGTRLTVV.